This T cell receptor (beta chain) was identified during a study of shared clonotypes between healthy human individuals. For the study at large: For every donor, three CD4 naive, three CD4 memory, two CD8 naive and one CD8 memory plates were used.

Execution of the assay was at deep level. Using about 0.2 ug DNA, around 30,000 T cell genomes, the sorted-subset replicate PCRs were run. TCRdb's copy holds only in-frame clones and misses some; the assay was immunoSEQ multiplex PCR. The sample lists around 2.5 million clones, 93% occurring once. Researchers partitioned CD4+ cells into CD45RA+ naive and CD45RA-negative memory subsets. The specimen sequenced was naive CD4+ T cells from PBMCs. Subset in this sample: CD45RA+ positively selected. The sequence derives from a man between 18 and 29 years old in good health. Some clones in this sample may be carry-over from other donors' samples.

The CDR3 nucleotides read TGTGCCAGCAGTTTGAGTGGTTGGACAGAAGAGACCCAGTACTTC. Residues: CASSLSGWTEETQYF. The chain joins TRBV28 to TRBJ2-5; tentative D call: TRBD1 (6 bases). The germline CDR1 and CDR2 sequences are MDHEN and SYDVKM. The V end lost 3 bases, the J end lost 3 bases, and 14 bases lay between the germline ends. The CDR3 loop spans 15 amino acids.